This is a list of T cell receptor beta chains from one sample in a study of blood T cell repertoires in COVID-19. Produced via immunoSEQ multiplex PCR; TCRdb's table is partial and in-frame only. The repertoire consists of about 190,000 clones, with more than 85% occurring once and the leading ten covering around 1.1%. Sequenced: peripheral blood. The receptors shown here come from a man in his thirties or forties with acute or convalescent COVID-19. Each CDR3 is given with its conserved first and last residue. A D gene is named only where the DNA matches it firmly. Clone size is not always given. Where it is, it says once, few, many or a class for expanded clones.

j_call: TRBJ2-7; clone_size: once; d_call: NA; v_call: TRBV28; cdr3_nt: TGTGCCAGCAGTGTATACACCCTTGCCGAGCAGTACTTC; cdr3_aa: CASSVYTLAEQYF
j_call: TRBJ2-7; clone_size: few; d_call: TRBD1; v_call: TRBV27; cdr3_nt: TGTGCCAGCAGTTTCGGGACAGGCTCCTACGAGCAGTACTTC; cdr3_aa: CASSFGTGSYEQYF
j_call: TRBJ1-5; clone_size: NA; d_call: NA; v_call: TRBV2; cdr3_nt: TGTGCCAGCAGTGAAGCGCTTGTGGCAGGCAGTCAGCCCCAGCATTTT; cdr3_aa: CASSEALVAGSQPQHF
j_call: TRBJ2-3; clone_size: few; d_call: NA; v_call: TRBV11-2; cdr3_nt: TGTGCCAGCAGCTCCCGTTTCACAGATACGCAGTATTTT; cdr3_aa: CASSSRFTDTQYF
j_call: TRBJ2-1; clone_size: NA; d_call: TRBD1; v_call: TRBV18; cdr3_nt: TGTGCCAGCTCACCACGGACAGGGGGCCGCAATGAGCAGTTCTTC; cdr3_aa: CASSPRTGGRNEQFF
j_call: TRBJ1-2; clone_size: NA; d_call: TRBD1; v_call: TRBV4-1; cdr3_nt: TGCGCCAGCAGCCAAGACAGGGGGCGAGGCGGGTATGGCTACACCTTC; cdr3_aa: CASSQDRGRGGYGYTF
j_call: TRBJ1-2; clone_size: NA; d_call: NA; v_call: TRBV30; cdr3_nt: TGTGCCTGGGTAGACAAAGGGGTTACGGCAAACTATGGCTACACCTTC; cdr3_aa: CAWVDKGVTANYGYTF
j_call: TRBJ2-2; clone_size: NA; d_call: NA; v_call: TRBV28; cdr3_nt: TGTGCCAGCAGTTTAACCCTCGCGACAGGGGAGCTGTTTTTT; cdr3_aa: CASSLTLATGELFF
j_call: TRBJ2-7; clone_size: NA; d_call: NA; v_call: TRBV28; cdr3_nt: TGTGCCAGCAGTTCCCGGACACAGCCGTACTTC; cdr3_aa: CASSSRTQPYF
j_call: TRBJ2-2; clone_size: NA; d_call: NA; v_call: TRBV7-3; cdr3_nt: TGTGCCAGCAGCTTGTCCCCCGACACCGGGGAGCTGTTTTTT; cdr3_aa: CASSLSPDTGELFF
j_call: TRBJ1-6; clone_size: NA; d_call: NA; v_call: TRBV28; cdr3_nt: TGTGCCAGCAGTCCCGGACGGGAGTCGACTTCACCCCTCCACTTT; cdr3_aa: CASSPGRESTSPLHF
j_call: TRBJ1-1; clone_size: NA; d_call: NA; v_call: TRBV5-1; cdr3_nt: TGCGCCAGCAGCTTCGGACGGGGTGAAGCTTTCTTT; cdr3_aa: CASSFGRGEAFF
j_call: TRBJ1-5; clone_size: NA; d_call: TRBD1; v_call: TRBV6-5; cdr3_nt: TGTGCCAGCAGCCGCCGACAGGGCGGCAATCAGCCCCAGCATTTT; cdr3_aa: CASSRRQGGNQPQHF
j_call: TRBJ1-1; clone_size: once; d_call: NA; v_call: TRBV30; cdr3_nt: TGTGCCTGGAGTCGTTCTACTGAAGCTTTCTTT; cdr3_aa: CAWSRSTEAFF
j_call: TRBJ1-6; clone_size: NA; d_call: TRBD1; v_call: TRBV28; cdr3_nt: TGTGCCAGCAAACCCGGGACAGAAAATTCACCCCTCCACTTT; cdr3_aa: CASKPGTENSPLHF
j_call: TRBJ1-4; clone_size: NA; d_call: NA; v_call: TRBV7-9; cdr3_nt: TGTGCCAGCAGCCCTTACAGGGAAGGTGGAAAACTGTTTTTT; cdr3_aa: CASSPYREGGKLFF
j_call: TRBJ2-7; clone_size: NA; d_call: TRBD1; v_call: TRBV10-1; cdr3_nt: TGCGCCAGCAGTGTAGGACAGGGAGGCTACGAGCAGTACTTC; cdr3_aa: CASSVGQGGYEQYF
j_call: TRBJ1-5; clone_size: NA; d_call: NA; v_call: TRBV30; cdr3_nt: TGTGCCTGGAGTGTAAGGGCAGGACTGGGCAATCAGCCCCAGCATTTT; cdr3_aa: CAWSVRAGLGNQPQHF
j_call: TRBJ1-1; clone_size: NA; d_call: NA; v_call: TRBV5-4; cdr3_nt: TGTGCCAGCAGCTTGGGACAGAGGAACACTGAAGCTTTCTTT; cdr3_aa: CASSLGQRNTEAFF
j_call: TRBJ2-5; clone_size: NA; d_call: NA; v_call: TRBV28; cdr3_nt: TGTGCCAGCAGTTTACAGGGTTTGAGAACAGAGACCCAGTACTTC; cdr3_aa: CASSLQGLRTETQYF
j_call: TRBJ1-1; clone_size: NA; d_call: TRBD1; v_call: TRBV12-3/TRBV12-4; cdr3_nt: TGTGCCAGCAGACAGGGGGCAGGAACTGAAGCTTTCTTT; cdr3_aa: CASRQGAGTEAFF
j_call: TRBJ1-1; clone_size: NA; d_call: NA; v_call: TRBV27; cdr3_nt: TGTGCCAGCAGTTTGACAGGAGCCGAAGCTTTCTTT; cdr3_aa: CASSLTGAEAFF
j_call: TRBJ1-4; clone_size: few; d_call: TRBD1; v_call: TRBV6-5; cdr3_nt: TGTGCCAGCAGAGACGGACAGGGGAGGAGTGAAAAACTGTTTTTT; cdr3_aa: CASRDGQGRSEKLFF
j_call: TRBJ1-5; clone_size: NA; d_call: TRBD1; v_call: TRBV5-1; cdr3_nt: TGCGCCAGCAGCAGGACAGGCGATAGCAATCAGCCCCAGCATTTT; cdr3_aa: CASSRTGDSNQPQHF
j_call: TRBJ2-3; clone_size: NA; d_call: TRBD2; v_call: TRBV4-2; cdr3_nt: TGTGCCAGCAGCCAAGCCAACGGGGGGGCTACGGATACGCAGTATTTT; cdr3_aa: CASSQANGGATDTQYF
j_call: TRBJ2-1; clone_size: NA; d_call: NA; v_call: TRBV5-1; cdr3_nt: TGCGCCAGCAGCTTGGCTGGAGTGGCTAGCGTGCTTCCGAAATACAATGAGCAGTTCTTC; cdr3_aa: CASSLAGVASVLPKYNEQFF
j_call: TRBJ1-5; clone_size: NA; d_call: TRBD1; v_call: TRBV28; cdr3_nt: TGTGCCAGCAGTAGGGGGACAGGGGGCGATCAGCCCCAGCATTTT; cdr3_aa: CASSRGTGGDQPQHF
j_call: TRBJ1-1; clone_size: once; d_call: TRBD1; v_call: TRBV4-1; cdr3_nt: TGCGCCAGCAGCTCGCGGGACAGGGGGGACACTGAAGCTTTCTTT; cdr3_aa: CASSSRDRGDTEAFF
j_call: TRBJ1-1; clone_size: NA; d_call: TRBD1; v_call: TRBV4-1; cdr3_nt: TGCGCCAGCAACGGTCCCACCAAAACAGGGGGGGACACTGAAGCTTTCTTT; cdr3_aa: CASNGPTKTGGDTEAFF
j_call: TRBJ1-1; clone_size: NA; d_call: NA; v_call: TRBV9; cdr3_nt: TGTGCCAGCAGCGTAAGCTCGGCAGGGGTTACTGAAGCTTTCTTT; cdr3_aa: CASSVSSAGVTEAFF
j_call: TRBJ1-5; clone_size: NA; d_call: NA; v_call: TRBV6-1; cdr3_nt: TGTGCCAGCAGTGACCTAGGACAGTTTAATCAGCCCCAGCATTTT; cdr3_aa: CASSDLGQFNQPQHF
j_call: TRBJ2-5; clone_size: NA; d_call: NA; v_call: TRBV5-4; cdr3_nt: TGTGCCAGCAGCGCGGTGATTGGCCAAGAGACCCAGTACTTC; cdr3_aa: CASSAVIGQETQYF
j_call: TRBJ2-5; clone_size: NA; d_call: NA; v_call: TRBV21-1; cdr3_nt: TGTGCCAGCAGGGTGGGTGGATTAGGACATCAAGAGACCCAGTACTTC; cdr3_aa: CASRVGGLGHQETQYF
j_call: TRBJ2-7; clone_size: NA; d_call: TRBD2; v_call: TRBV28; cdr3_nt: TGTGCCAGCAACTTAGCGGGGGATCACTACGAGCAGTACTTC; cdr3_aa: CASNLAGDHYEQYF
j_call: TRBJ2-5; clone_size: once; d_call: TRBD1; v_call: TRBV6-5; cdr3_nt: TGTGCCAGCAGGGACAGGGGGCTTGTTCAAGAGACCCAGTACTTC; cdr3_aa: CASRDRGLVQETQYF
j_call: TRBJ1-1; clone_size: NA; d_call: NA; v_call: TRBV27; cdr3_nt: TGTGCCAGCACCATCCCCGGGGGGGCAGTTGAAGCTTTCTTT; cdr3_aa: CASTIPGGAVEAFF
j_call: TRBJ2-5; clone_size: NA; d_call: NA; v_call: TRBV7-9; cdr3_nt: TGTGCCAGCAGCTTAGGCACTCAATACCAAGAGACCCAGTACTTC; cdr3_aa: CASSLGTQYQETQYF
j_call: TRBJ1-1; clone_size: few; d_call: NA; v_call: TRBV6-1; cdr3_nt: TGTGCCAGCAGTGAGGTGGGCCTGAACACTGAAGCTTTCTTT; cdr3_aa: CASSEVGLNTEAFF
j_call: TRBJ1-2; clone_size: few; d_call: TRBD1; v_call: TRBV7-2; cdr3_nt: TGTGCCAGCAGCTTAGATGGGACAGGGATCTATGGCTACACCTTC; cdr3_aa: CASSLDGTGIYGYTF
j_call: TRBJ2-2; clone_size: NA; d_call: TRBD2; v_call: TRBV7-3; cdr3_nt: TGTGCCAGCAGCGGAATCTCTCTAGCGGGGACCGACACCGGGGAGCTGTTTTTT; cdr3_aa: CASSGISLAGTDTGELFF
j_call: TRBJ2-1; clone_size: once; d_call: NA; v_call: TRBV20-1; cdr3_nt: TGCAGTGCTAGTAGGCGGACTAATGAGCAGTTCTTC; cdr3_aa: CSASRRTNEQFF